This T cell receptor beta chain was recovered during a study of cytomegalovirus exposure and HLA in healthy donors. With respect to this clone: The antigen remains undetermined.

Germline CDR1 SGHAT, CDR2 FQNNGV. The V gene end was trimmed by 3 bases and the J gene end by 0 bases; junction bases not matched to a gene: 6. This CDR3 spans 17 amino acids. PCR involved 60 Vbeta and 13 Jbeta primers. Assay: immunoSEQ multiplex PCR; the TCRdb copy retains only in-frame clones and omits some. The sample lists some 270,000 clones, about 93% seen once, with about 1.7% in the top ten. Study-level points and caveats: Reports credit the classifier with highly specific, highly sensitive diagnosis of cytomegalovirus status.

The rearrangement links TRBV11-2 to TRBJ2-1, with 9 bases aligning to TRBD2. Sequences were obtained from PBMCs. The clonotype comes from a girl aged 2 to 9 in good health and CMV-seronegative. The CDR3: CASSFQRGEPSYNEQFF. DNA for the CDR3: TGTGCCAGCAGCTTCCAGCGGGGGGAACCCTCCTACAATGAGCAGTTCTTC.